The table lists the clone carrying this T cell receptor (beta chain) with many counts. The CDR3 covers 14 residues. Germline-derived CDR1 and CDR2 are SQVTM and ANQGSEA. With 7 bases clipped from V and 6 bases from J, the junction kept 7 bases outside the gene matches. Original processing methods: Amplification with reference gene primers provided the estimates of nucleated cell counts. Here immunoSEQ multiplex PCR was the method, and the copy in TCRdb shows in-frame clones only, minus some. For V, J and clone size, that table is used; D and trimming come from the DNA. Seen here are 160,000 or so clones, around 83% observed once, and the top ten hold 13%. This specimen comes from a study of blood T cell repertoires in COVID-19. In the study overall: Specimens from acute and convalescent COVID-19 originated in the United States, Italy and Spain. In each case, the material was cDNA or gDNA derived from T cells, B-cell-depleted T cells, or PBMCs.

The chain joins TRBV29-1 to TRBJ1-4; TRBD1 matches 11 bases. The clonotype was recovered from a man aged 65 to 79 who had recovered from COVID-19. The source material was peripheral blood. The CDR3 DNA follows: TGCAGCGCCGGGAGGACAGGGGGCGATGAAAAACTGTTTTTT. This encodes CSAGRTGGDEKLFF.